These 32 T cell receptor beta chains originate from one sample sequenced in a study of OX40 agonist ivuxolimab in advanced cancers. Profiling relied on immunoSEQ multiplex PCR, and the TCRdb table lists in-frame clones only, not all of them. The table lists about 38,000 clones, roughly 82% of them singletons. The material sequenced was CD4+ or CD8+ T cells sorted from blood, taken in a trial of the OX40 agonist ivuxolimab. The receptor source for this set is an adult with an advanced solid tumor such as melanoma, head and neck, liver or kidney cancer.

The CDR3 loop is CASNGTEVRKTYGYTF. CDR3 coding DNA: TGTGCCAGCAACGGTACGGAGGTACGAAAGACCTATGGCTACACCTTC. The V call is TRBV5-2, the J call TRBJ1-2. TRBV5-2 is a known pseudogene. The CDR3 totals 16 residues.

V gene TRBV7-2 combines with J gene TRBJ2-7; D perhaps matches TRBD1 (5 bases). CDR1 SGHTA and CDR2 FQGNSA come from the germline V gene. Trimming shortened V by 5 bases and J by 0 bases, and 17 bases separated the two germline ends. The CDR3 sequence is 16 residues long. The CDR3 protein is CASSPGRKRSSYEQYF. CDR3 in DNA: TGTGCCAGCAGCCCAGGGCGCAAACGGAGCTCCTACGAGCAGTACTTC.

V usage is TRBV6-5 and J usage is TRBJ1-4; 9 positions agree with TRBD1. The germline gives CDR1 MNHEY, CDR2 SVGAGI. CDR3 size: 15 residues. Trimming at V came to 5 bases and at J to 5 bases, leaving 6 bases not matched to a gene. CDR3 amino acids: CASSMGGTGNEKLFF. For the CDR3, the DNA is TGTGCCAGCAGTATGGGAGGGACAGGGAATGAAAAACTGTTTTTT.

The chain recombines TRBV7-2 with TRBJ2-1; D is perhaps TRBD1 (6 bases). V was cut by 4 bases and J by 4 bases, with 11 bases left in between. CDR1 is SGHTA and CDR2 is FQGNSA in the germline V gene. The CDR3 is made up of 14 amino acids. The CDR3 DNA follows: TGTGCCAGCAGCTCCCCGGACAGTTACAATGAGCAGTTCTTC. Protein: CASSSPDSYNEQFF.

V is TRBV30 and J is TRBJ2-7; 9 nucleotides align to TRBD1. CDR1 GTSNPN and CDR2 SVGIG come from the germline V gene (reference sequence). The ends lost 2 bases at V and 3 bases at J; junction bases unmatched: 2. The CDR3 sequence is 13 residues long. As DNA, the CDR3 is TGTGCCTGGAGTAGGGGACAGGGCTACGAGCAGTACTTC. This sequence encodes CAWSRGQGYEQYF. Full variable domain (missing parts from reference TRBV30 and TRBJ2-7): SQTIHQWPATLVQPVGSPLSLECTVEGTSNPNLYWYRQAAGRGLQLLFYSVGIGQISSEVPQNLSASRPQDRQFILSSKKLLLSDSGFYLCAWSRGQGYEQYFGPGTRLTVT.

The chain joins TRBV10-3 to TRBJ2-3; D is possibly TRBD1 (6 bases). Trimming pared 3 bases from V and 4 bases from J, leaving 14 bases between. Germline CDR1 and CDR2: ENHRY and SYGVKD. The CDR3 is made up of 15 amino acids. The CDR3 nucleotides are TGTGCCATCAGTGATGGGACAAGAAAAGCAGATACGCAGTATTTT. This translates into CAISDGTRKADTQYF.

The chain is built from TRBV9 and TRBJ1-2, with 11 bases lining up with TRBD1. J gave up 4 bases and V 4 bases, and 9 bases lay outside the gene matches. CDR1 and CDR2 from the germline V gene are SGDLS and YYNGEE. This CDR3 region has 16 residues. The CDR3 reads CASSKGPGTGGYGYTF. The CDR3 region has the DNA TGTGCCAGCAGCAAAGGCCCCGGGACAGGGGGCTATGGCTACACCTTC.

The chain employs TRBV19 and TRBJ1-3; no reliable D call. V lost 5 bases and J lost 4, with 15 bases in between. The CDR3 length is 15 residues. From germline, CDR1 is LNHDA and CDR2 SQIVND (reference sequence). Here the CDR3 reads CASSPNGISGNTIYF. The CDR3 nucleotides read TGTGCCAGTAGTCCAAACGGGATTTCAGGAAACACCATATATTTT.

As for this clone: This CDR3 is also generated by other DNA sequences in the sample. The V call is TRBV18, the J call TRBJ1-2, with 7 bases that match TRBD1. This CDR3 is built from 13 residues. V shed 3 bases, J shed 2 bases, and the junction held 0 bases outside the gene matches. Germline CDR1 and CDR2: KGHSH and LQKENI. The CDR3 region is CASSPGQNYGYTF. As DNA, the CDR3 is TGTGCCAGCTCACCGGGACAGAACTATGGCTACACCTTC.

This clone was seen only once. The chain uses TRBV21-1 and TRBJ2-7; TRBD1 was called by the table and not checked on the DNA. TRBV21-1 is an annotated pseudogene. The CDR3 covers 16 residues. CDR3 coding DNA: TGTGCCAGCAGCAAAAGTCCCAGGGAAGGGTACTACGAGCAGTACTTC. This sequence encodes CASSKSPREGYYEQYF.

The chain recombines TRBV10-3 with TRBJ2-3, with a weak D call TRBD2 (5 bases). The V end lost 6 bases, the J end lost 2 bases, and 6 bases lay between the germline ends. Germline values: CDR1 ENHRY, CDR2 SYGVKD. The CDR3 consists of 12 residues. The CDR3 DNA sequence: TGTGCCATCAGGGACTCCACAGATACGCAGTATTTT. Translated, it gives CAIRDSTDTQYF.

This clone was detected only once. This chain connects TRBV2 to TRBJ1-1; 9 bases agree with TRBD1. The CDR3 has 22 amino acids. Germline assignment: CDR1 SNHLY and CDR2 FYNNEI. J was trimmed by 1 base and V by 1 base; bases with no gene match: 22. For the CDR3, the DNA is TGTGCCAGCAGTGAAGAGTGGCCCATGGGGCTGGGACAGGGCTTTCAGAACACTGAAGCTTTCTTT. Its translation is CASSEEWPMGLGQGFQNTEAFF.

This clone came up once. In nucleotides, the CDR3 is TGTGCCAGCAGTGACAGGGGGCTGAAGGAAAAACTGTTTTTT. Translated: CASSDRGLKEKLFF. J is TRBJ1-4 and V is TRBV6-1, with 8 bases identical to TRBD1. The CDR3 loop spans 14 amino acids. CDR1 MNHNS and CDR2 SASEGT come from the germline V gene. The V segment lost 3 bases and the J segment 8 bases; nucleotides outside the gene matches: 5.

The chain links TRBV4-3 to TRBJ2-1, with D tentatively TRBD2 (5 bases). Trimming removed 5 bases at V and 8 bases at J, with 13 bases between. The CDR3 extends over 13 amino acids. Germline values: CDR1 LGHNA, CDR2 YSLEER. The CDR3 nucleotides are TGCGCCAGCAGCTTCTCTTCAGCGGATGAGCAGTTCTTC. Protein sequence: CASSFSSADEQFF.

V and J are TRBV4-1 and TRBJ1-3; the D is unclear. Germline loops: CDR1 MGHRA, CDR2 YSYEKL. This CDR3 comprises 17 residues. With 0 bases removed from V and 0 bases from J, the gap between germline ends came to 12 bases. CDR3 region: CASSQDWVPSSGNTIYF. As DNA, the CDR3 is TGCGCCAGCAGCCAAGACTGGGTACCGAGCTCTGGAAACACCATATATTTT.

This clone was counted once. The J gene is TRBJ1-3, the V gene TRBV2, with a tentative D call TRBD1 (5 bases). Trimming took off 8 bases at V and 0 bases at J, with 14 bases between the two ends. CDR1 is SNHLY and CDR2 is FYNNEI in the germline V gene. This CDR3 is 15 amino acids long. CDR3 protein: CASGTDIASGNTIYF. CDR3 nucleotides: TGTGCCAGCGGGACGGACATCGCCTCTGGAAACACCATATATTTT.

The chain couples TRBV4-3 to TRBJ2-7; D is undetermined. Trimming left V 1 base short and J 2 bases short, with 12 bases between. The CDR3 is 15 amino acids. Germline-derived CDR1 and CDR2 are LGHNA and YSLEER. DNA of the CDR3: TGCGCCAGCAGCCAAGGAAGACCTGGGGCCTACGAGCAGTACTTC. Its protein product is CASSQGRPGAYEQYF.

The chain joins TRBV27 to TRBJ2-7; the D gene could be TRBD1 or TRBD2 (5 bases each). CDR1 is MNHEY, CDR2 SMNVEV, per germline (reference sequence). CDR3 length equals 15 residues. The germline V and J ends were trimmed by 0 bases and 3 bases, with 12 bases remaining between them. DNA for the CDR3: TGTGCCAGCAGTTTATCCCGGCTGAGGGGCTACGAGCAGTACTTC. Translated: CASSLSRLRGYEQYF.

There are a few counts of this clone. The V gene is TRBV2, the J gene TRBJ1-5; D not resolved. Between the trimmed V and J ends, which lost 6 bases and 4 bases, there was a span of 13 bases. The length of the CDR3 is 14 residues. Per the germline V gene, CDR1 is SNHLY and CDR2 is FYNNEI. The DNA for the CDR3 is TGTGCCAGCAGCTACGGTCCCGGTAATCAGCCCCAGCATTTT. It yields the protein CASSYGPGNQPQHF.

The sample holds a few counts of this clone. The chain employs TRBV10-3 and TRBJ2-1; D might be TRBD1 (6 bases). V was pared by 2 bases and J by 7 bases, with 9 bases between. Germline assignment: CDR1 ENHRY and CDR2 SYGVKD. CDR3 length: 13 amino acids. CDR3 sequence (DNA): TGTGCCATCAGTGAGGGTAGGGGGAATGAGCAGTTCTTC. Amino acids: CAISEGRGNEQFF.

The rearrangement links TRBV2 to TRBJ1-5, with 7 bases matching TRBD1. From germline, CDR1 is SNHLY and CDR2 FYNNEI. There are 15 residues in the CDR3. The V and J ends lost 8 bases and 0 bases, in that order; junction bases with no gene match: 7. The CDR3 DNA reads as TGTGCCAGCCGCGGACAGGCGACTAGCAATCAGCCCCAGCATTTT. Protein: CASRGQATSNQPQHF.

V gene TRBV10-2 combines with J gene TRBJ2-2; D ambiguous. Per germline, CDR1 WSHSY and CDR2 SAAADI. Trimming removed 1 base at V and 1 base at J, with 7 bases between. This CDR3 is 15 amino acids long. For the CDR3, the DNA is TGCGCCAGCAGTGAGTGGACCGTGAACACCGGGGAGCTGTTTTTT. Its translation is CASSEWTVNTGELFF.

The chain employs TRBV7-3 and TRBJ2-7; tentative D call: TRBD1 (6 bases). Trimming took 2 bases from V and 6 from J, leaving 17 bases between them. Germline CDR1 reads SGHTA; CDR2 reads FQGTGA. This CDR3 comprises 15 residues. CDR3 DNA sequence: TGTGCCAGCAGCTTACAGGACAGTATGCTATTCGAGCAGTACTTC. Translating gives CASSLQDSMLFEQYF.

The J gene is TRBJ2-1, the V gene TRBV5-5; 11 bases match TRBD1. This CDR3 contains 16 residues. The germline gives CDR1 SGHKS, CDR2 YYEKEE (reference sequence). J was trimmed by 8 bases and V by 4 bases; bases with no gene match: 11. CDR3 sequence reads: CASSLRTGGYMDEQFF. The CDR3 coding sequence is TGTGCCAGCAGCCTTCGGACAGGGGGCTATATGGATGAGCAGTTCTTC.

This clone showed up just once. The CDR3 here is CASSQGGGARDTQYF. The DNA of the CDR3 is TGCGCCAGCAGCCAAGGCGGGGGGGCAAGAGATACGCAGTATTTT. The chain is built from TRBV4-1 and TRBJ2-3, with 9 bases identical to TRBD2. The CDR3 runs 15 residues. J gave up 5 bases and V 1 base, and 4 bases lay outside the gene matches. Germline CDR1 MGHRA, CDR2 YSYEKL.

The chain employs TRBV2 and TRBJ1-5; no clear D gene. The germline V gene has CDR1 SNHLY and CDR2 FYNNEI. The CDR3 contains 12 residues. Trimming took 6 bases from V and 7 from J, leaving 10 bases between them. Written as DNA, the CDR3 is TGTGCCAGCAGCCTGGTGTTACAGCCCCAGCATTTT. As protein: CASSLVLQPQHF.

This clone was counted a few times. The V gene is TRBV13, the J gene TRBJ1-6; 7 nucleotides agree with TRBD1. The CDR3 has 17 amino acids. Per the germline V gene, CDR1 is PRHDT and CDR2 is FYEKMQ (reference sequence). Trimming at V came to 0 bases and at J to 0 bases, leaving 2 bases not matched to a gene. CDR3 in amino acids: CASSLGTGSSYNSPLHF. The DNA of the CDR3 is TGTGCCAGCAGCTTAGGGACAGGGAGCTCCTATAATTCACCCCTCCACTTT.

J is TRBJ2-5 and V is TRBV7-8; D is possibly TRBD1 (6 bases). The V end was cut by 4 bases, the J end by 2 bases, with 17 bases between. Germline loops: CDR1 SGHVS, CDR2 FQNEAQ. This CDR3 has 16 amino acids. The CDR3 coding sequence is TGTGCCAGCAGCTCTCCCCTCCGACAGGCTCAAGAGACCCAGTACTTC. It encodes CASSSPLRQAQETQYF.

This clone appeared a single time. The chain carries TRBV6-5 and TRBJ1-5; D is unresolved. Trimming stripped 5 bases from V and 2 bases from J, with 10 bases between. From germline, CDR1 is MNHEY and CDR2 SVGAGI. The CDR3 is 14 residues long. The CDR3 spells CASSDSGGNQPQHF. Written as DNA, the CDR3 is TGTGCCAGCAGTGATTCTGGCGGCAATCAGCCCCAGCATTTT.

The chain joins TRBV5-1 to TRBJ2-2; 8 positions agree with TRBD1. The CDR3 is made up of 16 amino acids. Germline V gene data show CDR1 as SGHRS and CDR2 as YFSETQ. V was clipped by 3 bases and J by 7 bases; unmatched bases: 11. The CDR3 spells CASSSRSNRGSGELFF. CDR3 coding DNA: TGCGCCAGCAGCTCTCGTTCCAACAGGGGGAGCGGGGAGCTGTTTTTT.

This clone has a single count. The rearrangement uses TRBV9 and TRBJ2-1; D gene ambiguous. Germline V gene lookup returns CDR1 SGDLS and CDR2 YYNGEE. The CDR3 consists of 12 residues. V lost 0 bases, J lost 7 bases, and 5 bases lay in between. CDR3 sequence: CASSVEGNEQFF. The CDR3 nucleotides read TGTGCCAGCAGCGTAGAAGGAAATGAGCAGTTCTTC. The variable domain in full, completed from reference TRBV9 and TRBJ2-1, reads DSGVTQTPKHLITATGQRVTLRCSPRSGDLSVYWYQQSLDQGLQFLIQYYNGEERAKGNILERFSAQQFPDLHSELNLSSLELGDSALYFCASSVEGNEQFFGPGTRLTVL.

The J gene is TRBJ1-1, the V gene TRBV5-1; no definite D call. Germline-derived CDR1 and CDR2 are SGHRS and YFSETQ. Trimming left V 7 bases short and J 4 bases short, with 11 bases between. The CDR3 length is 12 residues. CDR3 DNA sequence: TGCGCCAGCCGAAGGGAGGGCACTGAAGCTTTCTTT. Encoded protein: CASRREGTEAFF.